This T cell receptor (beta chain) was captured in a study of cytomegalovirus exposure and HLA in healthy donors. Across the study: An earlier analysis identified some 110 million unique TCR beta sequences in about 200 million T cells. Study-wide results and limits: Several of the most significant clusters appeared linked to common viral pathogens, based on a later analysis. Among the CMV-associated chains, three were confirmed in vitro as specific for CMV antigens. Some TCR beta chains (roughly 160 of them) were listed as cytomegalovirus-associated.

CDR3 size: 15 residues. Looked up from germline, CDR1 is SGHRS and CDR2 is YFSETQ. After removal of 4 bases from V and 1 base from J, the junction contained 6 bases not matched to a gene. About this clone: Its antigen is unidentified.

60 Vbeta and 13 Jbeta primers were used in PCR. Some clones are missing from TCRdb's copy, which holds only in-frame ones; the method was immunoSEQ multiplex PCR. The profile covers 140,000 to 150,000 clones, with approximately 80% appearing a single time and around 2% taken by the ten largest. Sequencing was carried out using PBMCs. The source is a woman aged 40 to 50 in good health and CMV-seronegative. The V gene is TRBV5-1, the J gene TRBJ2-5, with 8 bases that match TRBD1. Here the CDR3 reads CASSGGQAGQETQYF. Here the CDR3 DNA reads TGCGCCAGCAGCGGGGGACAGGCCGGCCAAGAGACCCAGTACTTC.